This is a list of T cell receptor beta chains from one sample in a study of T-cell reconstitution after alpha-beta-depleted transplantation in children. TCRdb used MiXCR to reprocess the PCR reads, holding one entry per CDR3 protein. The sample holds some 500,000 distinct CDR3 sequences, 15% to 20% seen once. Sequenced here: PBMCs from the stem cell graft donor, sampled from the stem cell graft. These receptors originate from a human donor who donated a stem cell graft to a child with acute lymphoblastic leukemia. The CDR3 runs from the conserved cysteine through the conserved F or W. Fields, in order: V gene, D gene, J gene, clone size, CDR3 DNA, CDR3 protein. A D gene is named only where the DNA matches it firmly. Some rows mark clone size as missing; the rest say once, few, many or name a class of expanded clone.

TRBV11-2	TRBD2	TRBJ2-2	.	TGTGCCAGCAGCGATGGACTAGCATGGACCGGGGAGCTGTTTTTT	CASSDGLAWTGELFF
TRBV5-1	.	TRBJ2-7	few	TGCGCCAGCAGCCGAGGAGATACCTACGAGCAGTACTTC	CASSRGDTYEQYF
TRBV20-1	TRBD2	TRBJ2-7	.	TGCAGTGCTAGAGAACAGCGGGAGCCCTACGAGCAGTACTTC	CSAREQREPYEQYF
TRBV6-5	.	TRBJ2-5	many	TGTGCCAGCAGTTACTCAGGAGAGACCCAGTACTTC	CASSYSGETQYF
TRBV5-1	TRBD1	TRBJ2-5	.	TGCGCCAGCAGCGCCTACAGGGGGCCTAATCAAGAGACCCAGTACTTC	CASSAYRGPNQETQYF
TRBV7-8	TRBD2	TRBJ2-3	few	TGTGCCAGCAGCCCCCAGGAGCGGGAGGGCCCAGATACGCAGTATTTT	CASSPQEREGPDTQYF
TRBV5-1	.	TRBJ1-4	.	TGCGCCAGCAGCGGAACAGGTTGGGATGAAACACTGTTTTTT	CASSGTGWDETLFF
TRBV20-1	TRBD2	TRBJ2-1	few	TGCAGTGCTAGAGAACTAGCGGGGTCCTACAATGAGCAGTTCTTC	CSARELAGSYNEQFF
TRBV27	TRBD2	TRBJ2-1	.	TGTGCCAGCAGTTTATCCAGCGGGAGCCACAATGAGCAGTTCTTC	CASSLSSGSHNEQFF
TRBV5-6	TRBD1	TRBJ2-3	few	TGTGCCAGCAGCCCGCTTGGGGGACAGGGTTGGTCAGATACGCAGTATTTT	CASSPLGGQGWSDTQYF
TRBV19	.	TRBJ2-7	few	TGTGCCAGTAGTATAGCATCGGGGTCCTACGAGCAGTACTTC	CASSIASGSYEQYF
TRBV5-1	TRBD1	TRBJ2-2	.	TGCGCCAGCAGCTTGACCCCTGGGACAGGGAACACCAGGGAGCTGTTTTTT	CASSLTPGTGNTRELFF
TRBV7-2	.	TRBJ2-2	.	TGTGCCAGCAGCTTATTCATAGCGGCCACCGGGGAGCTGTTTTTT	CASSLFIAATGELFF
TRBV5-1	.	TRBJ2-5	few	TGCGCCAGCAGCTATGACCACCAGAAAGAGACCCAGTACTTC	CASSYDHQKETQYF
TRBV12-3/TRBV12-4	.	TRBJ1-5	few	TGTGCCGTCCAAAGAGGTGATGGGAGCAATCAGCCCCAGCATTTT	CAVQRGDGSNQPQHF
TRBV29-1	.	TRBJ2-3	.	TGCAGCGTTGAAGACCGGTTGGGCACCCGGGGGAACACAGATACGCAGTATTTT	CSVEDRLGTRGNTDTQYF
TRBV11-2	TRBD2	TRBJ2-3	.	TGTGCCAGCAGCTCCCGACTAGCGGGAAGGACTAGCACAGATACGCAGTATTTT	CASSSRLAGRTSTDTQYF
TRBV18	.	TRBJ1-2	.	TGTGCCAGCTCACCACAGGGAGGCCTTGAGGGCTACACCTTC	CASSPQGGLEGYTF
TRBV7-8	.	TRBJ1-1	.	TGTGCCAGCAGCTTATTTACGGGGAGGAAGAACACTGAAGCTTTCTTT	CASSLFTGRKNTEAFF
TRBV4-1	.	TRBJ1-6	few	TGCGCCAGCAGCCAAGTGGGGCAGGGAAGGAATTCACCCCTCCACTTT	CASSQVGQGRNSPLHF